Listed here are 31 T cell receptor beta chains from one sample, sequenced in a study of blood T cells in healthy people across ages. With a J-beta primer mix and a sample-barcoded 5' primer, a second PCR ran 7 to 11 cycles. TCRdb called the 5' RACE reads again in MiXCR, with one record for every CDR3 protein. The table lists about 1.8 million distinct CDR3 sequences, 49% of them singletons. What was sequenced was blood. Source of these receptors: a woman aged 35 to 49 in good health.

Only one count was recorded for this clonotype. The chain joins TRBV29-1 to TRBJ2-5, with 9 bases that match TRBD1. Judging by the DNA end, TRBJ2-7 fits better; the J call may be wrong. The V gene's germline CDR1 is SQVTM and CDR2 ANQGSEA. This CDR3 is built from 14 residues. CDR3 bases: TGCAGCGTTGATTCGGGACAGGGCGTCTACGAGCAGTACTTC. Translation: CSVDSGQGVYEQYF.

The chain has TRBV29-1 and TRBJ2-1; 9 nucleotides align to TRBD2. V lost 1 base and J lost 0; bases outside the gene matches: 7. Germline CDR1 reads SQVTM; CDR2 reads ANQGSEA. The CDR3 contains 17 residues. CDR3 loop: CSVEGGLAGFSYNEQFF. In DNA form, the CDR3 reads TGCAGCGTTGAAGGGGGTCTAGCGGGATTCTCCTACAATGAGCAGTTCTTC.

V and J are TRBV9 and TRBJ1-2; D not resolved. Trimming left V 5 bases short and J 6 bases short, with 17 bases between. The V gene's germline CDR1 is SGDLS and CDR2 YYNGEE. There are 14 residues in the CDR3. CDR3 sequence (DNA): TGTGCCAGCAGTGACAACCCGAACCTCCATGGCTACACCTTC. This encodes CASSDNPNLHGYTF.

CDR3 protein: CASSSQGGRNEQFF. The CDR3 coding sequence is TGCGCCAGCAGCTCCCAGGGGGGGCGAAATGAGCAGTTCTTC. The gene calls are TRBV5-1 and TRBJ2-1; D tentatively reads TRBD1 or TRBD2 (7 bases each). Germline CDR1 is SGHRS and CDR2 is YFSETQ. The CDR3 is 14 residues long. Trimming left V 3 bases short and J 7 bases short, with 14 bases between.

This clonotype was observed a single time. The rearrangement joins TRBV6-5 to TRBJ2-1; D might be TRBD1 or TRBD2, each matching 6 bases. Germline V lookup: CDR1 MNHEY, CDR2 SVGAGI. This CDR3 region has 15 residues. Trimming shortened V by 2 bases and J by 5 bases, and 13 bases separated the two germline ends. CDR3 coding DNA: TGTGCCAGCAGTTACGAAAGGGGGGTTGACAATGAGCAGTTCTTC. Protein sequence: CASSYERGVDNEQFF.

This clonotype was observed a handful of times. This sequence joins TRBV4-3 and TRBJ2-7, with unresolved D. CDR3 size: 14 residues. Germline CDR1 and CDR2: LGHNA and YSLEER. Trimming removed 4 bases from V and 2 bases from J, with 12 bases in between. The CDR3 loop reads CASSPSGLPYEQYF. The CDR3 DNA reads TGCGCCAGCAGCCCCTCGGGCCTTCCCTACGAGCAGTACTTC.

V and J are TRBV7-9 and TRBJ1-2; perhaps TRBD1 as D (5 bases). Germline assignment: CDR1 SEHNR and CDR2 FQNEAQ (reference sequence). This CDR3 is 14 amino acids long. Trimming cost V 4 bases and J 4 bases, with 13 bases left between them. The CDR3 sequence is CASSSKLGAYGYTF. The CDR3 DNA reads TGTGCCAGCAGCTCTAAACTTGGGGCCTATGGCTACACCTTC.

The chain carries TRBV7-2 and TRBJ1-2; D is perhaps TRBD1 (5 bases). The ends were cut back, 5 bases at V and 0 bases at J, with 13 bases in the middle. Germline loops: CDR1 SGHTA, CDR2 FQGNSA. CDR3 length: 15 residues. In DNA, the CDR3 is TGTGCCAGCAGCCAAAGGAGGACAACTAACTATGGCTACACCTTC. This sequence encodes CASSQRRTTNYGYTF.

The chain combines TRBV5-1 with TRBJ2-7; D may be TRBD1 or TRBD2 (6 bases each). The V gene's germline CDR1 is SGHRS and CDR2 YFSETQ. The CDR3 contains 15 residues. The V and J ends lost 3 bases and 0 bases respectively, with 13 bases between them. The chain's CDR3 is CASSSRDTISYEQYF. The CDR3 DNA sequence: TGCGCCAGCAGCTCGCGGGACACGATCTCCTACGAGCAGTACTTC. Drawing the rest from reference TRBV5-1 and TRBJ2-7, the complete variable domain is KAGVTQTPRYLIKTRGQQVTLSCSPISGHRSVSWYQQTPGQGLQFLFEYFSETQRNKGNFPGRFSGRQFSNSRSEMNVSTLELGDSALYLCASSSRDTISYEQYFGPGTRLTVT.

This chain uses TRBV4-3 with TRBJ1-2; 8 nucleotides match TRBD1. From germline, CDR1 is LGHNA and CDR2 YSLEER. CDR3 length: 16 residues. V was pared by 0 bases and J by 2 bases, with 5 bases of the junction left unmatched. CDR3 sequence: CASSQELTGENYGYTF. DNA for the CDR3: TGCGCCAGCAGCCAAGAATTGACAGGGGAAAACTATGGCTACACCTTC.

Only a few counts were recorded for this clonotype. The V call is TRBV20-1, the J call TRBJ2-1; 9 positions match TRBD2. Germline trimming cut 5 bases from V and 12 bases from J; bases unmatched to any gene: 11. From germline, CDR1 is DFQATT and CDR2 SNEGSKA (reference sequence). The CDR3 runs to 13 residues. The CDR3 bases are TGCAGTGCTTCGGTAGGAGCGGGGGGAGTGCAGTTCTTC. This encodes CSASVGAGGVQFF.

The gene calls are TRBV6-6 and TRBJ2-7; no clear D. V lost 3 bases and J lost 0, with 15 bases in between. CDR3 length: 16 residues. Germline CDR1 and CDR2: MNHNY and SVGAGI (reference sequence). CDR3 sequence: CASSYSRVESSYEQYF. CDR3 sequence (DNA): TGTGCCAGCAGTTATAGTCGTGTGGAGAGCTCCTACGAGCAGTACTTC.

J is TRBJ2-1 and V is TRBV7-2; TRBD2 matches 8 bases. This CDR3 contains 17 residues. The germline V gene has CDR1 SGHTA and CDR2 FQGNSA. Trimming removed 2 bases from V and 0 bases from J; junction bases left unmatched: 6. CDR3 coding DNA: TGTGCCAGCAGCTTACTGCCTAGCGGGTCCTCCTACAATGAGCAGTTCTTC. Translation: CASSLLPSGSSYNEQFF.

The gene calls are TRBV6-5 and TRBJ2-3, with 7 bases aligning to TRBD2. CDR3 length: 14 amino acids. V gave up 5 bases and J gave up 2 bases; unmatched junction bases: 4. Germline CDR1 reads MNHEY; CDR2 reads SVGAGI. In DNA, the CDR3 is TGTGCCAGCAGTAGCGGGATCGACACAGATACGCAGTATTTT. Its protein product is CASSSGIDTDTQYF.

CDR3 DNA: TGTGCCAGCAGCCAAACGGACGGGGAAGAGACCCAGTACTTC. Translating gives CASSQTDGEETQYF. V gene TRBV14 combines with J gene TRBJ2-4; D is perhaps TRBD2 (5 bases). The end of the DNA is better explained by TRBJ2-5, so the J call may be wrong. CDR1 and CDR2 (germline): SGHDN, FVKESK. The CDR3 totals 14 residues.

This clonotype was found once. The J gene is TRBJ2-4, the V gene TRBV3-1, with D possibly being TRBD1 (6 bases). The V gene lost 2 bases and the J gene lost 0 bases, with 14 bases spanning the gap. CDR3 size: 17 residues. Germline CDR1 and CDR2: LGHDT and YNNKEL (reference sequence). The CDR3 sequence: CASSQWTDPLAKNIQYF. The CDR3 DNA follows: TGTGCCAGCAGCCAATGGACAGACCCTTTAGCCAAAAACATTCAGTACTTC.

The chain has TRBV27 and TRBJ2-7, with D perhaps matching TRBD2 (5 bases). The J call may be mistaken, given a closer DNA end match to TRBJ2-5. Germline assignment: CDR1 MNHEY and CDR2 SMNVEV (reference sequence). The CDR3 extends over 15 amino acids. The CDR3: CASSLVSQRTETQYF. The CDR3 bases are TGTGCCAGCAGTTTAGTGTCCCAGCGGACAGAGACCCAGTACTTC.

The V gene is TRBV5-1, the J gene TRBJ1-2, with TRBD1 identical over 7 bases. V was clipped by 4 bases and J by 8 bases; unmatched bases: 8. The CDR3 is 13 residues long. CDR1 SGHRS and CDR2 YFSETQ come from the germline V gene. CDR3 bases: TGCGCCAGCAGCATACGACAGGGACAGGGCTACACCTTC. It specifies CASSIRQGQGYTF.

This clonotype was seen more than once but under ten times. V is TRBV29-1 and J is TRBJ2-1; D gene ambiguous. Germline V CDR1 and CDR2: SQVTM, ANQGSEA. The CDR3 consists of 13 residues. Between the trimmed V and J ends, which lost 7 bases and 5 bases, there was a span of 15 bases. The CDR3 region has the DNA TGCAGCGCCCTAAGGCAGTCTCACAATGAGCAGTTCTTC. It is translated as CSALRQSHNEQFF.

The chain recombines TRBV6-5 with TRBJ2-7; 8 bases fit TRBD1. The CDR3 has 15 amino acids. CDR1 is MNHEY and CDR2 is SVGAGI in the germline V gene. The V and J ends lost 2 bases and 5 bases, in that order; junction bases with no gene match: 8. The CDR3 DNA is TGTGCCAGCAGTTACGCCGGGACAGGCACCGACGAGCAGTACTTC. Its translation is CASSYAGTGTDEQYF.

V and J are TRBV5-6 and TRBJ1-2; 9 nucleotides align to TRBD1. Trimming cost V 4 bases and J 1 base; bases outside gene matches: 5. The germline gives CDR1 SGHDT, CDR2 YYEEEE. This CDR3 spans 15 amino acids. The CDR3 loop is CASSAGQGINYGYTF. Written as DNA, the CDR3 is TGTGCCAGCAGCGCAGGACAGGGGATTAACTATGGCTACACCTTC.

This chain joins TRBV5-1 and TRBJ2-3; D is possibly TRBD1 (5 bases). Trimming took off 4 bases at V and 10 bases at J, with 19 bases between the two ends. Germline V gene lookup returns CDR1 SGHRS and CDR2 YFSETQ. The CDR3 length is 14 residues. The CDR3 loop reads CASSPTNRQYPQYF. The CDR3 region has the DNA TGCGCCAGCAGCCCTACAAACAGACAGTATCCGCAGTATTTT. The full variable domain, completed using reference TRBV5-1 and TRBJ2-3, is KAGVTQTPRYLIKTRGQQVTLSCSPISGHRSVSWYQQTPGQGLQFLFEYFSETQRNKGNFPGRFSGRQFSNSRSEMNVSTLELGDSALYLCASSPTNRQYPQYFGPGTRLTVL.

The rearrangement links TRBV15 to TRBJ1-2; D gene ambiguous. Trimming took 5 bases from V and 6 from J, leaving 13 bases between them. CDR3 length: 13 amino acids. Germline loops: CDR1 LNHNV, CDR2 YYDKDF (reference sequence). In DNA, the CDR3 is TGTGCCACCAGCCCCCCGTTGGCAGATGGCTACACCTTC. Its protein is CATSPPLADGYTF.

The chain recombines TRBV28 with TRBJ2-5; D tentatively fits TRBD1 or TRBD2 (5 bases each). CDR1 MDHEN and CDR2 SYDVKM come from the germline V gene. The CDR3 length is 15 residues. The germline V and J ends were trimmed by 2 bases and 7 bases, with 17 bases remaining between them. The CDR3 DNA sequence: TGTGCCAGCAGTTTAGAGGGGTTATCTGGGGCGACCCAGTACTTC. This translates into CASSLEGLSGATQYF.

The chain recombines TRBV7-2 with TRBJ1-1; weak D call: TRBD1 (5 bases). This CDR3 has 15 amino acids. V dropped 5 bases and J dropped 2 bases, with 15 bases sitting between them. From germline, CDR1 is SGHTA and CDR2 FQGNSA. The CDR3 region is CASSLMVGVNTEAFF. The CDR3 region has the DNA TGTGCCAGCAGCCTCATGGTGGGGGTCAACACTGAAGCTTTCTTT.

V gene TRBV5-1 combines with J gene TRBJ2-5, with 10 bases identical to TRBD2. CDR1 SGHRS and CDR2 YFSETQ come from the germline V gene. The CDR3 totals 16 residues. J gave up 2 bases and V 3 bases, and 7 bases lay outside the gene matches. The CDR3 reads CASSSSTSGLQETQYF. The CDR3 DNA reads TGCGCCAGCAGCTCATCGACTAGCGGGCTTCAAGAGACCCAGTACTTC.

This rearrangement joins TRBV20-1 to TRBJ2-5, with D maybe TRBD1 (5 bases). Trimming removed 0 bases from V and 13 bases from J, with 21 bases in between. This CDR3 region has 14 residues. Germline CDR1 is DFQATT and CDR2 is SNEGSKA (reference sequence). The CDR3 bases are TGCAGTGCTAGAGATACCGGACCCGAAGGGGCGCGGTACTTC. Protein product: CSARDTGPEGARYF.

The genes are TRBV2 and TRBJ1-6; 8 bases align to TRBD1. J was trimmed by 7 bases and V by 6 bases; bases with no gene match: 8. The CDR3 consists of 15 residues. Germline CDR1 SNHLY, CDR2 FYNNEI. The CDR3 spells CASRSARGPNSPLHF. The CDR3 bases are TGTGCCAGCAGATCCGCCAGGGGGCCGAATTCACCCCTCCACTTT. The variable domain in full, with the rest retrieved from reference TRBV2 and TRBJ1-6, is EPEVTQTPSHQVTQMGQEVILRCVPISNHLYFYWYRQILGQKVEFLVSFYNNEISEKSEIFDDQFSVERPDGSNFTLKIRSTKLEDSAMYFCASRSARGPNSPLHFGNGTRLTVT.

The chain employs TRBV11-1 and TRBJ2-3; D uncertain. The CDR3 totals 14 residues. Looked up from germline, CDR1 is SGHAT and CDR2 is FQDESV (reference sequence). The V and J ends lost 0 bases and 8 bases respectively, with 12 bases between them. The CDR3 reads CASSLATNPATQYF. In nucleotides, the CDR3 is TGTGCCAGCAGCTTAGCGACAAATCCCGCTACGCAGTATTTT.

The chain employs TRBV9 and TRBJ2-2; D unresolved. Germline loops: CDR1 SGDLS, CDR2 YYNGEE. Deletions cut 0 bases from V and 3 bases from J, with 6 bases between. There are 14 residues in the CDR3. The CDR3 bases are TGTGCCAGCAGCGTAGCGTCGGACACCGGGGAGCTGTTTTTT. It yields the protein CASSVASDTGELFF.

The V call is TRBV6-2 or TRBV6-3, the J call TRBJ2-1, with 10 positions matching TRBD2. The ends lost 4 bases at V and 8 bases at J; junction bases unmatched: 8. The CDR3 has 15 amino acids. Germline CDR1 reads MNHEY; CDR2 reads SVGEGT. The CDR3 here is CASSSLAGAGDEQFF. CDR3 nucleotides: TGTGCCAGCAGTTCTCTAGCGGGGGCCGGGGATGAGCAGTTCTTC.